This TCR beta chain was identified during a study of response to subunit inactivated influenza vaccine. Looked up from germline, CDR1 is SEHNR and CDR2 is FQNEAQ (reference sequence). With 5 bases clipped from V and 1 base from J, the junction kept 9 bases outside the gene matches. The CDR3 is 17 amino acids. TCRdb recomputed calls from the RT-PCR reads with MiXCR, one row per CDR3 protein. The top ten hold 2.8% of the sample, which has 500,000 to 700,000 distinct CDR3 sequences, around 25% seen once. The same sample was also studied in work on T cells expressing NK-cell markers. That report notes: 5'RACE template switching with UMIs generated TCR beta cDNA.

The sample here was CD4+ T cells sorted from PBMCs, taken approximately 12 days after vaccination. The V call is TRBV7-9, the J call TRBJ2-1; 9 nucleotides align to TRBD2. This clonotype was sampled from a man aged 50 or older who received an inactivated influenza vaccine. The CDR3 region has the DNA TGTGCCAGCAGCCCCACACTAGCGGGCCAGTCCTACAATGAGCAGTTCTTC. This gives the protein CASSPTLAGQSYNEQFF.